The T cell receptor beta chain described here comes from a study of blood T cell repertoires in COVID-19. Overall study context: Spain, Italy and the United States supplied samples that represented acute and convalescent COVID-19. PBMCs, B-cell-depleted T cells, or T cells provided the cDNA or gDNA that made up the material.

In the source study's methods: Reference gene primer amplification gave nucleated cell count estimates. Method: immunoSEQ multiplex PCR; TCRdb's copy keeps in-frame clones and lacks some. From that table come the V and J calls and clone size; the DNA was used to work out D and trimming. This sample has roughly 190,000 clones; around four fifths occur once, and the top ten carry 15% to 20%. Germline lookup yields CDR1 SGHRS and CDR2 YFSETQ. V dropped 4 bases and J dropped 2 bases, with 13 bases sitting between them. The CDR3 runs to 14 residues. The chain combines TRBV5-1 with TRBJ2-7; D is perhaps TRBD2 (7 bases). Sequencing was performed on peripheral blood. This sequence was found in a human donor in a cohort sampled during active COVID-19. Here the CDR3 reads CASSPRGLAYEQYF. Written as DNA, the CDR3 is TGCGCCAGCAGCCCGCGGGGGCTCGCCTACGAGCAGTACTTC.